This T cell receptor delta chain is from a study of γδ T cells in repeated Plasmodium falciparum infection (dated by TCRdb to about 2021). In the study overall: In the natural-infection arm, Malian children exposed to intense seasonal malaria transmission were enrolled and compared against age and gender matched Australian children. About five malaria-naive U.S. adults underwent four controlled human malaria infections by bites from P. falciparum NF54-infected Anopheles stephensi mosquitoes over approximately 600 days. Samples from controlled-infection subjects were taken at baseline, right before selected infections, and 21 days after each infection. Malian gammadelta TCR repertoires were analysed cross-sectionally during no-transmission periods and were analysed longitudinally across acute febrile malaria episodes. The study looked at how repeated Plasmodium falciparum infection shapes the human gammadelta T cell repertoire, using both natural infection in Mali and controlled human malaria infection.

What the study reported, not specific to this receptor: In Vdelta2-negative, largely Vdelta1+, gammadelta TCR repertoires, repeated controlled infections appeared to drive waves of new clonotype selection. Vgamma9/Vdelta2+ TCR repertoires showed a highly stable polyclonal repertoire over time and infection, with many inter-individual overlapping TCRgamma sequences. Vdelta2-negative gammadelta TCR repertoires from Malian children appeared more clonally expanded, less diverse and less shared than those of Australian children. Because the controlled-infection cohort was small, analysis of inter-individual variability in gammadelta T cell responses was limited. Generalizability was limited because the Malian cohort came from a small rural village made up predominantly of one ethnic group.

As for this clone: The specificity of this receptor is unknown. TCRdb lists the protein of a much larger clone for this DNA, which differs at residue 5, so this is likely a read error; the protein given here is translated from the DNA itself.

The library was generated by multiplex PCR. Sequencing instrument: Illumina MiSeq. Both TCR gamma (TRG) and TCR delta (TRD) chains were sequenced from each sorted gammadelta T cell sample. On the authors' methods: Clonotype tree plots, accumulated frequency of the top 20 clonotypes, diversity index (DI) and D75 metrics were included in the repertoire analyses. In TCRdb, clones were called once more from the public reads by CATT, and rows of identical DNA were later combined. Clone size and V and J calls follow TCRdb, not the original study. The table for this sample lists approximately 93,000 delta-chain clones; 0.95% to 1% of them were counted only once. The top ten constitute over 8.5% of the sample. For bulk TCR repertoire analysis, Vgamma9/Vdelta2+ and Vdelta2-negative gammadelta T cell populations were isolated by flow sorting from peripheral blood mononuclear cells. The CDR3 numbers 19 residues from cysteine through phenylalanine. The retained sequence is limited to the CDR3, 57 bases, with the frame set at the first base. The germline V gene specifies TSWWSYY as CDR1 and QGS as CDR2. V and J are trimmed by 4 bases and 8 bases, and the gene matches miss 24 bases of the junction.

The specimen sequenced was gamma-delta T cells from blood. This TCR was recovered from a pool of human donors (malaria-infected and uninfected, not separated). The V and J segments used are TRDV1 and TRDJ1; TRDD3 aligns with 8 central bases. The J gene comes from matching the DNA to germline here; TCRdb lacks it. The DNA sequence is TGTGCTCTTGGGGGACTAGAAAGGTCGGATCTGGGGGACGCTTCAAAACTCATCTTT. Its amino acids are CALGGLERSDLGDASKLIF.